This T cell receptor (beta chain) was sequenced during a study of blood T cell repertoires in COVID-19. Looking at the study overall: T cells, B-cell-depleted T cells, or PBMCs provided the cDNA or gDNA that served as material.

Germline CDR1 is SGHTA and CDR2 is FQGTGA. This CDR3 has 18 residues. Losses at the gene ends were 1 base for V and 4 bases for J; bases not matched to a gene: 9. Some clones are missing from TCRdb's copy, which holds only in-frame ones; the method was immunoSEQ multiplex PCR. Of 150,000 to 200,000 clones in the sample, roughly 80% were seen once. Participants, roughly 18 to 89 years old, spanned approximately 25 US areas. Donors in Cohort 3 counted as recovered after two negative PCRs, clearance, or symptom resolution. The receptor was derived from a man in his fifties or sixties who had recovered from COVID-19. What was sequenced was PBMCs or T cells enriched from blood (not recorded which). This rearrangement joins TRBV7-3 to TRBJ2-7, with 14 bases fitting TRBD2. CDR3 protein: CASSLKGTSGSDPYEQYF. CDR3 nucleotides: TGTGCCAGCAGCTTAAAGGGGACTAGCGGGAGCGACCCGTACGAGCAGTACTTC.